This TCR beta chain was sequenced in a study of blood T cell repertoires in COVID-19. Study in general: Acute and convalescent COVID-19 specimens originated in the United States, Italy and Spain. PBMCs, B-cell-depleted T cells, or T cells were the source of the cDNA or gDNA that made up the material.

As originally analysed: It was from reference gene primer amplification that nucleated cell counts were estimated. Sequencing used immunoSEQ multiplex PCR; TCRdb keeps in-frame clones, though not all of them. Clone size and the V and J calls come from that table; the DNA yielded D and trimming. The sample includes 230,000 or so clones, around 83% of them seen just once. Source material: peripheral blood. The receptor's source is a man aged 35-49 years with active or convalescent COVID-19.

In DNA, the CDR3 is TGTGCCAGCAGCCAAGCGTCGCGAGAGCAGTTCTTC. Its translation: CASSQASREQFF. This sequence joins TRBV14 and TRBJ2-1; D is uncertain. The CDR3 covers 12 residues. Germline V lookup: CDR1 SGHDN, CDR2 FVKESK. V lost 1 base and J 10 bases, leaving 8 bases between the germline ends.